The 20 T cell receptor beta chains below were found in one sample sequenced in a study of cytomegalovirus exposure and HLA in healthy donors. Researchers ran the PCR with 60 Vbeta and 13 Jbeta primers. This table comes from immunoSEQ multiplex PCR, and its TCRdb copy is limited to in-frame clones, with some not included. The table includes over 85,000 clones, about four fifths detected once. Sequenced material: PBMCs. The receptors come from a middle-aged woman in good health and CMV-seronegative.

This chain connects TRBV5-1 to TRBJ1-2; 10 nucleotides line up with TRBD1. This CDR3 has 15 residues. Germline V lookup: CDR1 SGHRS, CDR2 YFSETQ. Trimming at V came to 3 bases and at J to 8 bases, leaving 10 bases not matched to a gene. The CDR3 sequence: CASSSAGTGVRGYTF. In DNA, the CDR3 is TGCGCCAGCAGCTCCGCCGGGACAGGGGTTCGAGGCTACACCTTC.

The genes are TRBV7-2 and TRBJ1-5; TRBD1 matches at 12 bases. V shed 4 bases and J 6 bases; nucleotides not matched to a gene: 4. The CDR3 sequence is 15 residues long. Germline V gene lookup returns CDR1 SGHTA and CDR2 FQGNSA. The CDR3 DNA sequence: TGTGCCAGCAGCTACGGGACAGGGGGCCGTCAGCCCCAGCATTTT. Translating gives CASSYGTGGRQPQHF.

In its sample, this clone was seen a few times. This specimen includes other DNA sequences encoding the same CDR3. V and J are TRBV30 and TRBJ1-1; D not certain. Germline values: CDR1 GTSNPN, CDR2 SVGIG (reference sequence). The CDR3 extends over 11 amino acids. V was shortened by 0 bases and J by 8 bases, with 7 bases between the two germline ends. The CDR3 DNA follows: TGTGCCTGGAGTGTAACCGGGGAAGCTTTCTTT. It specifies CAWSVTGEAFF.

The chain is built from TRBV5-4 and TRBJ2-3; 11 nucleotides match TRBD2. In germline, CDR1 is SGHNT, CDR2 YYREEE (reference sequence). Trimming took 5 bases from V and 6 from J; bases not matched to a gene: 8. The CDR3 loop spans 15 amino acids. The CDR3 spells CASRAGTSGSDTQYF. The CDR3 DNA is TGTGCCAGCAGAGCCGGGACTAGCGGCTCGGATACGCAGTATTTT.

The chain links TRBV2 to TRBJ1-2; possibly TRBD1 for D (6 bases). V lost 7 bases to trimming and J lost 6 bases, with 15 bases between them. Germline V lookup: CDR1 SNHLY, CDR2 FYNNEI. The CDR3 spans 13 residues. CDR3 coding DNA: TGTGCCAGCAACCAAGGACAGAGCCATGGCTACACCTTC. It codes for CASNQGQSHGYTF.

The chain recombines TRBV30 with TRBJ1-5, with 8 bases matching TRBD1. Losses at the gene ends were 3 bases for V and 1 base for J; bases not matched to a gene: 8. Germline V lookup: CDR1 GTSNPN, CDR2 SVGIG (reference sequence). The CDR3 is made up of 16 amino acids. The CDR3 DNA reads TGTGCCTGGAGGTCACCACGACAGGGGAGCAATCAGCCCCAGCATTTT. Amino acids: CAWRSPRQGSNQPQHF.

This clone has a handful of counts. The chain carries TRBV6-6 and TRBJ2-1; 10 nucleotides align to TRBD2. V was clipped by 9 bases and J by 4 bases; unmatched bases: 3. Germline V gene data show CDR1 as MNHNY and CDR2 as SVGAGI (reference sequence). The CDR3 runs 13 residues. CDR3 sequence: CARLAGSYNEQFF. CDR3 nucleotide sequence: TGTGCCAGACTAGCGGGGTCGTACAATGAGCAGTTCTTC.

The chain combines TRBV5-4 with TRBJ1-6, with 8 bases fitting TRBD1. The junction had 8 bases not matched to a gene; V was cut back by 4 bases and J by 8 bases. In germline, CDR1 is SGHNT, CDR2 YYREEE (reference sequence). The length of the CDR3 is 15 residues. CDR3 amino acids: CASSPGGRLDSPLHF. CDR3 bases: TGTGCCAGCAGCCCAGGGGGCCGGTTGGATTCACCCCTCCACTTT.

V and J are TRBV30 and TRBJ1-1; maybe TRBD1 (6 bases). There are 14 residues in the CDR3. The germline V gene has CDR1 GTSNPN and CDR2 SVGIG (reference sequence). V was pared by 1 base and J by 0 bases, with 9 bases between. The CDR3: CAWSGGTLNTEAFF. In DNA, the CDR3 is TGTGCCTGGAGTGGAGGGACATTGAACACTGAAGCTTTCTTT.

This clone was detected only a few times. This chain joins TRBV10-3 and TRBJ1-3; D is possibly TRBD1 (5 bases). The V and J ends lost 11 bases and 0 bases respectively, with 20 bases between them. The CDR3 runs 16 residues. CDR1 ENHRY and CDR2 SYGVKD come from the germline V gene. In DNA, the CDR3 is TGTGCCTCAAGAACCACAGGCCTAGTCTCTGGAAACACCATATATTTT. It yields the protein CASRTTGLVSGNTIYF.

The V and J genes are TRBV5-1 and TRBJ1-2; no definite D call. V lost 0 bases, J lost 5 bases, and 8 bases lay in between. In germline, CDR1 is SGHRS, CDR2 YFSETQ. This CDR3 comprises 13 residues. The CDR3 DNA is TGCGCCAGCAGCTTGGGGCCTCAGTATGGCTACACCTTC. This sequence encodes CASSLGPQYGYTF. The full variable domain, its missing parts supplied by reference TRBV5-1 and TRBJ1-2, is KAGVTQTPRYLIKTRGQQVTLSCSPISGHRSVSWYQQTPGQGLQFLFEYFSETQRNKGNFPGRFSGRQFSNSRSEMNVSTLELGDSALYLCASSLGPQYGYTFGSGTRLTVV.

The J gene is TRBJ1-6, the V gene TRBV7-9; weak D call: TRBD1 (5 bases). V lost 2 bases and J lost 10, with 15 bases in between. This CDR3 is 15 amino acids long. Germline V gene lookup returns CDR1 SEHNR and CDR2 FQNEAQ (reference sequence). This CDR3 is CASSLSPSGNSPLHF. In DNA, the CDR3 is TGTGCCAGCAGCTTATCCCCGTCAGGGAACTCACCCCTCCACTTT.

This chain uses TRBV7-2 with TRBJ2-5; 16 nucleotides agree with TRBD2. This CDR3 contains 17 residues. Trimming cost V 5 bases and J 5 bases; bases outside gene matches: 8. CDR1 is SGHTA, CDR2 FQGNSA, per germline. The CDR3 here is CASSRGTSGGALETQYF. In DNA, the CDR3 is TGTGCCAGCAGCCGCGGGACTAGCGGGGGGGCCCTGGAGACCCAGTACTTC. The full variable domain, completed using reference TRBV7-2 and TRBJ2-5, is GAGVSQSPSNKVTEKGKDVELRCDPISGHTALYWYRQSLGQGLEFLIYFQGNSAPDKSGLPSDRFSAERTGGSVSTLTIQRTQQEDSAVYLCASSRGTSGGALETQYFGPGTRLLVL.

The chain combines TRBV6-1 with TRBJ2-7; 7 bases fit TRBD1. Germline V gives CDR1 MNHNS, CDR2 SASEGT. V was clipped by 0 bases and J by 4 bases; unmatched bases: 6. CDR3 length: 15 residues. This CDR3 is CASSEARGGGYEQYF. Written as DNA, the CDR3 is TGTGCCAGCAGTGAAGCGAGAGGGGGCGGTTACGAGCAGTACTTC.

The sample holds many counts of this clone. The V and J genes are TRBV6-5 and TRBJ2-7, with D perhaps matching TRBD2 (6 bases). Germline V gene sequence: CDR1 MNHEY, CDR2 SVGAGI. The ends were cut back, 4 bases at V and 0 bases at J, with 13 bases in the middle. This CDR3 has 15 amino acids. CDR3 in DNA: TGTGCCAGCAGTTTTCGCGGGGAATCCTCCTACGAGCAGTACTTC. As protein: CASSFRGESSYEQYF.

This sequence joins TRBV19 and TRBJ1-1, with 9 bases fitting TRBD1. The CDR3 is made up of 18 amino acids. Trimming took 3 bases from V and 6 from J; bases not matched to a gene: 17. The germline gives CDR1 LNHDA, CDR2 SQIVND (reference sequence). This chain's CDR3 is CASSIPRTGALKPPEAFF. In DNA, the CDR3 is TGTGCCAGTAGTATCCCAAGGACAGGGGCCCTTAAGCCGCCTGAAGCTTTCTTT.

The chain employs TRBV28 and TRBJ1-5, with 11 nucleotides matching TRBD1. The V gene end was trimmed by 4 bases and the J gene end by 6 bases; junction bases not matched to a gene: 8. Germline CDR1 and CDR2: MDHEN and SYDVKM. This CDR3 spans 16 amino acids. The CDR3 sequence is CASSSPGQGGSQPQHF. CDR3 sequence (DNA): TGTGCCAGCAGTTCACCGGGACAGGGGGGTAGTCAGCCCCAGCATTTT. The whole variable domain, filled in from reference TRBV28 and TRBJ1-5, reads DVKVTQSSRYLVKRTGEKVFLECVQDMDHENMFWYRQDPGLGLRLIYFSYDVKMKEKGDIPEGYSVSREKKERFSLILESASTNQTSMYLCASSSPGQGGSQPQHFGDGTRLSIL.

The sample holds a few counts of this clone. The V call is TRBV5-6, the J call TRBJ1-4; D not certain. With 3 bases removed from V and 5 bases from J, the gap between germline ends came to 2 bases. The CDR3 length is 11 residues. The V gene's germline CDR1 is SGHDT and CDR2 YYEEEE. CDR3 protein: CASSSNEKLFF. CDR3 DNA sequence: TGTGCCAGCAGCTCAAATGAAAAACTGTTTTTT.

This clone occurred a few times. V gene TRBV5-6 combines with J gene TRBJ1-1; 7 bases align to TRBD1. V lost 0 bases, J lost 4 bases, and 3 bases stayed unmatched. Germline loops: CDR1 SGHDT, CDR2 YYEEEE. The CDR3 sequence is 14 residues long. The CDR3 DNA reads TGTGCCAGCAGCTTGGGACAGGGAGTCACTGAAGCTTTCTTT. This codes for CASSLGQGVTEAFF.

Details on this clone: A read error may account for a junction end that differs from germline. This sequence joins TRBV5-6 and TRBJ1-6, with D uncertain. From germline, CDR1 is SGHDT and CDR2 YYEEEE. The CDR3 covers 13 residues. This CDR3 is CAGSLRGTSPLNF. DNA for the CDR3: TGTGCCGGCTCTCTGCGGGGTACTTCACCCCTCAACTTT.